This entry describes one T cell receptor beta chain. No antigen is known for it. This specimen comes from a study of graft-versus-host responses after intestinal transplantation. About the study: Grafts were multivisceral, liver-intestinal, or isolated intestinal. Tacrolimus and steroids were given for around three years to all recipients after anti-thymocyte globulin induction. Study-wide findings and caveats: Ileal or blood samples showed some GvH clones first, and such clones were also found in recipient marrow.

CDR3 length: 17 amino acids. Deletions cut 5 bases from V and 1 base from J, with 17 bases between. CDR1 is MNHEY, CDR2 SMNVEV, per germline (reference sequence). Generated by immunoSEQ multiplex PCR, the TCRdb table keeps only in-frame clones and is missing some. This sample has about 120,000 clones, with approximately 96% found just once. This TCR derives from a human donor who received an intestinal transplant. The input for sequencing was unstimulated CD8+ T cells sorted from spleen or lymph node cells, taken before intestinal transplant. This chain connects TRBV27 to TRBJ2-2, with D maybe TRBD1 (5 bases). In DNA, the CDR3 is TGTGCCAGCAGTCCCCACCGTGGGGCCCTGAACACCGGGGAGCTGTTTTTT. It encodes CASSPHRGALNTGELFF.